The 18 T cell receptor beta chains listed next were all sequenced from one sample in a study of shared clonotypes between healthy human individuals. Produced via immunoSEQ multiplex PCR; TCRdb's table is partial and in-frame only. The table lists 600,000 to 750,000 clones, about 90% of them singletons. The sample comprised memory CD8+ T cells from PBMCs. Subset reported: CD45RO+ cells pooled with CCR7-negative TemRA cells. The source of these receptors is a man between 18 and 35 years old in good health. Some clones in this sample may be carry-over from other donors' samples.

This clone occurred once. The V and J genes are TRBV27 and TRBJ2-5; 9 bases match TRBD1. V gave up 8 bases and J gave up 5 bases; unmatched junction bases: 3. The CDR3 totals 12 residues. Germline V gene lookup returns CDR1 MNHEY and CDR2 SMNVEV (reference sequence). CDR3 sequence reads: CASADRGETQYF. For the CDR3, the DNA is TGTGCCAGCGCCGACAGGGGGGAGACCCAGTACTTC.

This sequence joins TRBV15 and TRBJ2-6, with D uncertain. This CDR3 is built from 16 residues. Germline assignment: CDR1 LNHNV and CDR2 YYDKDF (reference sequence). Trimming cost V 2 bases and J 0 bases, with 8 bases left between them. CDR3 residues: CATSRRATSGANVLTF. In nucleotides, the CDR3 is TGTGCCACCAGCAGACGAGCGACCTCTGGGGCCAACGTCCTGACTTTC.

This chain connects TRBV7-9 to TRBJ1-5, with D maybe TRBD1 (5 bases). Trimming cost V 1 base and J 2 bases, with 6 bases left between them. The germline gives CDR1 SEHNR, CDR2 FQNEAQ (reference sequence). CDR3 length equals 14 residues. The CDR3 coding sequence is TGTGCCAGCAGCTTAGGGGACCGCAATCAGCCCCAGCATTTT. Its translation: CASSLGDRNQPQHF.

In its sample, this clone was seen once. The chain links TRBV7-6 to TRBJ2-1, with 10 bases that match TRBD2. V dropped 4 bases and J dropped 9; count of bases not matched to a gene: 9. CDR3 size: 15 residues. In germline, CDR1 is SGHVS, CDR2 FNYEAQ. The CDR3 loop reads CASSYKAGGPSEQFF. The CDR3 DNA is TGTGCCAGCAGCTACAAAGCGGGAGGGCCTAGTGAGCAGTTCTTC.

The rearrangement links TRBV7-2 to TRBJ2-7; 11 positions agree with TRBD2. The CDR3 is 14 residues long. V dropped 5 bases and J dropped 7; count of bases not matched to a gene: 7. The V gene's germline CDR1 is SGHTA and CDR2 FQGNSA. CDR3 loop: CASSPSGGLLEQYF. The CDR3 region has the DNA TGTGCCAGCAGCCCTAGCGGGGGGCTATTAGAGCAGTACTTC. Full variable domain (remainder filled in from reference TRBV7-2 and TRBJ2-7): GAGVSQSPSNKVTEKGKDVELRCDPISGHTALYWYRQSLGQGLEFLIYFQGNSAPDKSGLPSDRFSAERTGGSVSTLTIQRTQQEDSAVYLCASSPSGGLLEQYFGPGTRLTVT.

This clone was found once. V and J are TRBV27 and TRBJ2-1, with TRBD1 identical over 7 bases. Germline V CDR1 and CDR2: MNHEY, SMNVEV (reference sequence). This CDR3 comprises 15 residues. V lost 2 bases, J lost 6 bases, and 7 bases stayed unmatched. Here the CDR3 reads CASSLGTAFGNEQFF. The CDR3 bases are TGTGCCAGCAGTTTAGGGACAGCATTCGGCAATGAGCAGTTCTTC.

The chain combines TRBV7-2 with TRBJ1-4; D might be TRBD1 (6 bases). Trimming removed 3 bases at V and 0 bases at J, with 17 bases between. Per the germline V gene, CDR1 is SGHTA and CDR2 is FQGNSA. This CDR3 region has 18 residues. CDR3 nucleotide sequence: TGTGCCAGCAGCTTCGGGACACCAAGCGAAGCAACTAATGAAAAACTGTTTTTT. Its translation is CASSFGTPSEATNEKLFF.

V and J are TRBV5-4 and TRBJ2-7; no clear D gene. V lost 0 bases, J lost 0 bases, and 10 bases lay in between. CDR3 size: 15 residues. Per the germline V gene, CDR1 is SGHNT and CDR2 is YYREEE (reference sequence). The CDR3 region is CASSLEPRSSYEQYF. As DNA, the CDR3 is TGTGCCAGCAGCTTGGAACCGAGGAGCTCCTACGAGCAGTACTTC.

The chain has TRBV7-8 and TRBJ2-7; D is ambiguous. This CDR3 contains 12 residues. The germline gives CDR1 SGHVS, CDR2 FQNEAQ. The V gene lost 7 bases and the J gene lost 3 bases, with 10 bases spanning the gap. CDR3 nucleotide sequence: TGTGCCAGCACGGGTCAGAACTACGAGCAGTACTTC. Its protein product is CASTGQNYEQYF.

Notes on this clone: Other DNA sequences in this sample translate to the same CDR3. V and J are TRBV4-1 and TRBJ1-1, with 10 positions matching TRBD1. Looked up from germline, CDR1 is MGHRA and CDR2 is YSYEKL. This CDR3 contains 16 residues. Trimming at V came to 1 base and at J to 0 bases, leaving 2 bases not matched to a gene. CDR3 amino acids: CASSQGTGGMNTEAFF. The CDR3, as DNA: TGCGCCAGCAGCCAAGGGACAGGGGGGATGAACACTGAAGCTTTCTTT.

This chain joins TRBV7-9 and TRBJ2-3, with 8 bases lining up with TRBD2. V was pared by 1 base and J by 2 bases, with 11 bases of the junction left unmatched. The CDR3 has 18 residues. In germline, CDR1 is SEHNR, CDR2 FQNEAQ (reference sequence). As DNA, the CDR3 is TGTGCCAGCAGCTTAGTGTCTAGCGGGCATAGGTCCACAGATACGCAGTATTTT. It is translated as CASSLVSSGHRSTDTQYF.

This chain joins TRBV6-5 and TRBJ2-5; D might be TRBD2 (6 bases). Between the trimmed V and J ends, which lost 7 bases and 3 bases, there was a span of 12 bases. CDR1 and CDR2 from the germline V gene are MNHEY and SVGAGI. The CDR3 consists of 13 residues. DNA for the CDR3: TGTGCCAGCACCGAGGGAGGCGAAGAGACCCAGTACTTC. The encoded protein is CASTEGGEETQYF.

The CDR3 DNA sequence: TGCGCCAGCAGCTCGACTAGCGGAGAGCAGTACTTC. It codes for CASSSTSGEQYF. J is TRBJ2-5 and V is TRBV4-1, with TRBD2 matching over 9 bases. V dropped 5 bases and J dropped 11; count of bases not matched to a gene: 6. The length of the CDR3 is 12 residues. Germline V gene sequence: CDR1 MGHRA, CDR2 YSYEKL.

This chain connects TRBV11-2 to TRBJ2-7; weak D call: TRBD2 (6 bases). The CDR3 is 17 residues long. V was trimmed by 5 bases and J by 4 bases, leaving 24 bases between them. Germline V gene sequence: CDR1 SGHAT, CDR2 FQNNGV. The CDR3 is CASSPFPWDSNLYEQYF. DNA of the CDR3: TGTGCCAGCAGCCCCTTCCCTTGGGACTCGAATCTTTACGAGCAGTACTTC.

The CDR3, as DNA: TGTGCCAGTAGTATCTACATCAGGGCCTATGGCTACACCTTC. This sequence encodes CASSIYIRAYGYTF. This chain uses TRBV19 with TRBJ1-2, with TRBD1 as a possible D gene (5 bases). CDR3 length equals 14 residues. With 3 bases removed from V and 4 bases from J, the gap between germline ends came to 12 bases. The germline gives CDR1 LNHDA, CDR2 SQIVND (reference sequence).

In DNA, the CDR3 is TGTGCCAGCAGCGTAAATAGCGGTAGCACAGATACGCAGTATTTT. Translating gives CASSVNSGSTDTQYF. The genes are TRBV9 and TRBJ2-3, with D possibly TRBD2 on 6 matching bases. Trimming removed 1 base from V and 0 bases from J, with 9 bases in between. The germline CDR1 and CDR2 sequences are SGDLS and YYNGEE. The CDR3 covers 15 residues.

This chain connects TRBV27 to TRBJ2-2, with no clear D. The V and J ends lost 1 base and 0 bases respectively, with 9 bases between them. The CDR3 totals 16 residues. Germline loops: CDR1 MNHEY, CDR2 SMNVEV (reference sequence). CDR3 protein: CASSLYTDPNTGELFF. For the CDR3, the DNA is TGTGCCAGCAGTTTATACACCGACCCGAACACCGGGGAGCTGTTTTTT.

The rearrangement uses TRBV6-1 and TRBJ2-1, with D perhaps TRBD2 (6 bases). V was cut by 2 bases and J by 4 bases, with 15 bases left in between. CDR1 is MNHNS and CDR2 is SASEGT in the germline V gene. The CDR3 sequence is 16 residues long. This CDR3 reads CASSESVGGWYNEQFF. In nucleotides, the CDR3 is TGTGCCAGCAGTGAATCGGTGGGAGGTTGGTACAATGAGCAGTTCTTC.